Shown below are 3 T cell receptor beta chains from a single sample sequenced in a study of control samples from healthy donors and cancer patients. Generated by immunoSEQ multiplex PCR, the TCRdb table keeps only in-frame clones and is missing some. The table shows 150,000 or so clones, with under 95% occurring only once. What was sequenced was blood. The receptors originated from a man aged 18 to 35 in good health.

The genes are TRBV6-5 and TRBJ1-2, with TRBD1 identical over 7 bases. Trimming took 8 bases from V and 12 from J; bases not matched to a gene: 15. The CDR3 sequence is 13 residues long. Looked up from germline, CDR1 is MNHEY and CDR2 is SVGAGI. CDR3 sequence (DNA): TGTGCCAGCGGCCCCGGACAGGCCTATTTACACACCTTC. This sequence encodes CASGPGQAYLHTF.

The chain carries TRBV5-4 and TRBJ1-3, with TRBD1 as a possible D gene (5 bases). V was pared by 4 bases and J by 4 bases, with 18 bases between. CDR1 and CDR2 (germline): SGHNT, YYREEE (reference sequence). The CDR3 length is 16 residues. CDR3 sequence reads: CASSPGDRAWGNTIYF. CDR3 sequence (DNA): TGTGCCAGCAGCCCAGGAGACAGAGCGTGGGGAAACACCATATATTTT.

V gene TRBV2 combines with J gene TRBJ1-1; possibly TRBD1 for D (6 bases). The CDR3 extends over 17 amino acids. The germline V gene encodes CDR1 SNHLY and CDR2 FYNNEI. Deletions cut 7 bases from V and 0 bases from J, with 21 bases between. CDR3 nucleotides: TGTGCCAGCAATTACGACAGGCGAGAACGAATGAACACTGAAGCTTTCTTT. It is translated as CASNYDRRERMNTEAFF.